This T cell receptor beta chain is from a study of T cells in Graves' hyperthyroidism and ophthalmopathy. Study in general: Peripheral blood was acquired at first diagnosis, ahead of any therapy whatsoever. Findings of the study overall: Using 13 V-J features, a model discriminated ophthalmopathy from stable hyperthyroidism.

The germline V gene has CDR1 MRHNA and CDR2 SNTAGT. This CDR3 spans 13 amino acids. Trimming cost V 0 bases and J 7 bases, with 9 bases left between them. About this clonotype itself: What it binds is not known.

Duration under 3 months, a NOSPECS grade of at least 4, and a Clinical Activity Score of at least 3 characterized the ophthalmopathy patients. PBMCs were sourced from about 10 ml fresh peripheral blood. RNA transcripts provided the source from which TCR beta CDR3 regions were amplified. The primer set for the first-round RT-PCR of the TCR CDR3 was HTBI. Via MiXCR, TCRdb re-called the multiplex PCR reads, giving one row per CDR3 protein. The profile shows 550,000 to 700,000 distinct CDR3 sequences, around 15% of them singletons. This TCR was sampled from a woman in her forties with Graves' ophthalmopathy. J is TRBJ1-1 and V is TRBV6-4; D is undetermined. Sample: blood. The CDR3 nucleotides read TGTGCCAGCAGTGACTCGAATGTGGGTGAAGCTTTCTTT. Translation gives CASSDSNVGEAFF.